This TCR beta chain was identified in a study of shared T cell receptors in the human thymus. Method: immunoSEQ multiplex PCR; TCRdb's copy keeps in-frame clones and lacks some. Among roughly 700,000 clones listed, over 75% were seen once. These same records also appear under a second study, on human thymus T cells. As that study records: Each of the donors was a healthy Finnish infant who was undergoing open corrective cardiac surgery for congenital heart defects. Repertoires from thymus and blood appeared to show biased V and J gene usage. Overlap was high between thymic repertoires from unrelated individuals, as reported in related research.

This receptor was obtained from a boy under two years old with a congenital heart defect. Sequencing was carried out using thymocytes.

This CDR3 reads CASSLRLAGGISYEQYF. Here the CDR3 DNA reads TGCGCCAGCAGCCTCCGACTAGCGGGAGGCATTTCCTACGAGCAGTACTTC. V is TRBV5-1 and J is TRBJ2-5; 13 nucleotides align to TRBD2. The last part of the DNA fits TRBJ2-7 better; the J call may be wrong. Looked up from germline, CDR1 is SGHRS and CDR2 is YFSETQ. The CDR3 spans 17 residues.